The rows below give T cell receptor beta chains drawn from one sample of a study of blood T cell repertoires in COVID-19. Here immunoSEQ multiplex PCR was the method, and the copy in TCRdb shows in-frame clones only, minus some. This sample carries 210,000 or so clones, 70% to 90% of them seen once, and the ten largest clones take approximately 5.1%. Material: peripheral blood. The receptors were sampled from a man aged 45-65 years with COVID-19, enrolled during active disease. Both conserved end residues are part of each CDR3. The D gene is left open where the match is weak. Rows may omit the clone size; those that give it use once, few, many or a size class.

d_call | j_call | v_call | clone_size | cdr3_nt | cdr3_aa
. | TRBJ1-4 | TRBV3-1/TRBV3-2 | . | TGTGCCAGCAGCCAAGATTTACGCGCAACTAATGAAAAACTGTTTTTT | CASSQDLRATNEKLFF
. | TRBJ1-1 | TRBV2 | once | TGTGCCAGCAGTGAAGACGGGGGCACTGAAGCTTTCTTT | CASSEDGGTEAFF
TRBD1 | TRBJ2-5 | TRBV5-1 | . | TGCGCCAGCAGCCTGGGGGGGACAGGGTGGAAGACCCAGTACTTC | CASSLGGTGWKTQYF
. | TRBJ2-7 | TRBV15 | . | TGTGCCACCAGTTCCCAAGAGGCCTACGAGCAGTACTTC | CATSSQEAYEQYF
. | TRBJ2-3 | TRBV7-3 | . | TGTGCCAGCAGCTCGGGACTTAACACAGATACGCAGTATTTT | CASSSGLNTDTQYF
TRBD1 | TRBJ2-3 | TRBV9 | . | TGTGCCAGCAGCGTCCGACCTCCCGGACAGGGGTTTTCAGATACGCAGTATTTT | CASSVRPPGQGFSDTQYF
. | TRBJ1-4 | TRBV19 | . | TGTGCCAGTAGCTCCTCGGGGAGGACTAATGAAAAACTGTTTTTT | CASSSSGRTNEKLFF
TRBD2 | TRBJ2-7 | TRBV27 | . | TGTGCCAGCGGGACTAGCGGGGGGGCAGGTTACGAGCAGTACTTC | CASGTSGGAGYEQYF
TRBD1 | TRBJ2-1 | TRBV6-4 | . | TGTGCCAGCAGTCGGGGACAGGGGGCCTACAATGAGCAGTTCTTC | CASSRGQGAYNEQFF
. | TRBJ1-2 | TRBV4-1 | . | TGCGCCAGCAGCCTCGATTGGGGGGACTATGGCTACACCTTC | CASSLDWGDYGYTF
. | TRBJ1-4 | TRBV5-1 | . | TGCGCCAGCAGCTTGAACGGTGCAACTAATGAAAAACTGTTTTTT | CASSLNGATNEKLFF
. | TRBJ2-1 | TRBV14 | . | TGTGCCAGTGCTCGTTGGAGGGAGCAGTTCTTC | CASARWREQFF
. | TRBJ2-1 | TRBV19 | . | TGTGCCAGTAGTATATCGAGTAGCCGTTACAATGAGCAGTTCTTC | CASSISSSRYNEQFF
. | TRBJ2-7 | TRBV6-5 | . | TGTGCCAGCGCTACTCTGGAGGGACACGAGCAGTACTTC | CASATLEGHEQYF
. | TRBJ2-1 | TRBV5-4 | . | TGTGCCAGCAGCCGAGGAAGTTCGGCCTACAATGAGCAGTTCTTC | CASSRGSSAYNEQFF
TRBD1 | TRBJ1-4 | TRBV2 | . | TGTGCCAGCAGGGGACAGGGGACGTCGAATGAAAAACTGTTTTTT | CASRGQGTSNEKLFF
. | TRBJ2-1 | TRBV9 | . | TGTGCCAGCAGCGTAGGAGTTGGTGTTGGCTACAATGAGCAGTTCTTC | CASSVGVGVGYNEQFF
TRBD2 | TRBJ2-1 | TRBV4-1 | once | TGCGCCAGCAGCCGAAGACTAGCGGACGAGCAGTTCTTC | CASSRRLADEQFF
TRBD1 | TRBJ2-1 | TRBV9 | . | TGTGCCAGCAGCGGATCCGGGACAGGTGGCAATGAGCAGTTCTTC | CASSGSGTGGNEQFF
TRBD2 | TRBJ2-1 | TRBV7-9 | . | TGTGCCAGCAGCATGACTAGCGGGGGGACCTACAATGAGCAGTTCTTC | CASSMTSGGTYNEQFF
TRBD2 | TRBJ2-7 | TRBV3-1/TRBV3-2 | . | TGTGCCAGCAGCCTAGCGGGGTCCTACGAGCAGTACTTC | CASSLAGSYEQYF
TRBD1 | TRBJ1-1 | TRBV16 | . | TGTGCCAGCAGCCAATCGGACAGGGCCACTGAAGCTTTCTTT | CASSQSDRATEAFF
TRBD1 | TRBJ1-2 | TRBV28 | once | TGTGCCAGCAGATTTTCCGGGACAGCAAACTATGGCTACACCTTC | CASRFSGTANYGYTF
. | TRBJ1-2 | TRBV30 | . | TGTGCCTGGAGTCCCATACTCCCTAACTATGGCTACACCTTC | CAWSPILPNYGYTF
. | TRBJ1-5 | TRBV4-3 | . | TGCGCCAGCAGCCAAGATGAGGGAATTCAGCCCCAGCATTTT | CASSQDEGIQPQHF
TRBD2 | TRBJ2-1 | TRBV11-3 | once | TGTGCCAGCAGCCACGGACTAGCGGGGGGGCCAAATGAGCAGTTCTTC | CASSHGLAGGPNEQFF
TRBD2 | TRBJ2-3 | TRBV7-6 | . | TGTGCCAGCAGCTCGATAGCGGGGGGGAGCACAGATACGCAGTATTTT | CASSSIAGGSTDTQYF
TRBD1 | TRBJ2-2 | TRBV7-9 | . | TGTGCCAGCAGCTTAGTGCATGGGGACAGGGGGATCGCCGGGGAGCTGTTTTTT | CASSLVHGDRGIAGELFF
TRBD1 | TRBJ1-5 | TRBV3-1/TRBV3-2 | . | TGTGCCAGCAGCCAAGGGTGGGGACAGGGGGGACAGCCCCAGCATTTT | CASSQGWGQGGQPQHF
TRBD1 | TRBJ2-5 | TRBV5-1 | . | TGCGCCAGCAGCACCGGACAGGGCCCACCCGGGGAGACCCAGTACTTC | CASSTGQGPPGETQYF
. | TRBJ2-2 | TRBV30 | . | TGTGCCTGGAGGTCACAGGCGAACACCGGGGAGCTGTTTTTT | CAWRSQANTGELFF
TRBD1 | TRBJ2-3 | TRBV19 | . | TGTGCCAGTAGTATAAGGTTCCAGGGGGAGTTCGGGGTGACAGATACGCAGTATTTT | CASSIRFQGEFGVTDTQYF
. | TRBJ1-2 | TRBV11-1 | . | TGTGCCAGCAGCCCATGGAGTGGCGGACAGAACTATGGCTACACCTTC | CASSPWSGGQNYGYTF
TRBD1 | TRBJ2-7 | TRBV6-5 | . | TGTGCCAGCAGTCAACAGGGGGGCGAGCAGTACTTC | CASSQQGGEQYF
TRBD1 | TRBJ1-6 | TRBV5-1 | . | TGCGCCAGCAGCCGCGCCGGGACAGACTCACCCCTCCACTTT | CASSRAGTDSPLHF